A selection of T cell receptor beta chains follows, all from one sample in a study of shared clonotypes between healthy human individuals. Here immunoSEQ multiplex PCR was the method, and the copy in TCRdb shows in-frame clones only, minus some. Seen here are around 500,000 clones, more than 65% observed once, and the top ten hold roughly 13%. Source material: PBMCs. The source is a woman between 40 and 55 years old in good health. Some clones in this sample may be carry-over from other donors' samples. Both conserved end residues are part of each CDR3. The D gene is left open where the match is weak. Clone size is stated in some rows and not others, as once, few, many or a class when expanded.

TGTGCCAGCAGCTTGCTTGTTAACACCGGGGAGCTGTTTTTT	CASSLLVNTGELFF	TRBV5-5	-	TRBJ2-2	-
TGTGCCAGCACCCCCGAGGCGCTTACCGGGGAGCTGTTTTTT	CASTPEALTGELFF	TRBV5-4	-	TRBJ2-2	-
TGTGCCTGGACCAGGGGGGCCTATGGCTACACCTTC	CAWTRGAYGYTF	TRBV30	-	TRBJ1-2	TRBD1
TGTGCCAGCAGCTTACAGGGACTAGCCGGGGTCTACGAGCAGTACTTC	CASSLQGLAGVYEQYF	TRBV13	few	TRBJ2-7	TRBD2
TGTGCCTGGAAATTTTTTACCAGGGTAGCCACTGAAGCTTTCTTT	CAWKFFTRVATEAFF	TRBV30	-	TRBJ1-1	-
TGTGCCAGCAGCTCCCGGACAGGGGGATTTGGCTACACCTTC	CASSSRTGGFGYTF	TRBV9	-	TRBJ1-2	TRBD1
TGTGCCAGCAGCTTAGCCGCCGGAGATCAGCCCCAGCATTTT	CASSLAAGDQPQHF	TRBV7-2	-	TRBJ1-5	-
TGTGCCAGCAGCCTCAATGAAAAACTGTTTTTT	CASSLNEKLFF	TRBV7-9	-	TRBJ1-4	-
TGTGCCAGCGTTCTTGACAGGAGCTACGAGCAGTACTTC	CASVLDRSYEQYF	TRBV2	-	TRBJ2-7	-
TGTGCCAGCAGCTTACCAGGGCAAGAGACCCAGTACTTC	CASSLPGQETQYF	TRBV7-2	-	TRBJ2-5	-
TGTGCCAGCAGTTTGCCCTCTTCGGGGTGGGGGCATTTT	CASSLPSSGWGHF	TRBV28	-	TRBJ1-5	-
TGTGCCAGCAGTAGACTAGCGGGAGGTCTCACAGATACGCAGTATTTT	CASSRLAGGLTDTQYF	TRBV7-6	-	TRBJ2-3	TRBD2
TGTGCCAGCAGCCGACCGGCGACAGGGCCCGAGCAGTACTTC	CASSRPATGPEQYF	TRBV11-2	-	TRBJ2-7	TRBD1
TGTGCCACCAGCAGCGGGACAGGGCATGAAAAACTGTTTTTT	CATSSGTGHEKLFF	TRBV15	-	TRBJ1-4	TRBD1
TGTGCCAGCAGGCAGATGCAGAACTGGACAAGTCGGGCCAACGTCCTGACTTTC	CASRQMQNWTSRANVLTF	TRBV25-1	-	TRBJ2-6	-
TGTGCCAGCGCGGGCGGGGGCACAGATACGCAGTATTTT	CASAGGGTDTQYF	TRBV2	-	TRBJ2-3	-
TGCGCCAGCAGTGAGCTACGAGGGGGCGCCGGGATTGGCTACACCTTC	CASSELRGGAGIGYTF	TRBV10-2	-	TRBJ1-2	TRBD1
TGTGCCAGCAGCCCAGGGGGACAGGGGTTTGATGGCTACACCTTC	CASSPGGQGFDGYTF	TRBV7-3	-	TRBJ1-2	TRBD1
TGCGCCAGCCGTGGGACTAGCGGAAACAATGAGCAGTTCTTC	CASRGTSGNNEQFF	TRBV5-1	-	TRBJ2-1	TRBD2
TGCGCCAGCAGCCCTGAGGGACAGGGGTATGAAAAACTGTTTTTT	CASSPEGQGYEKLFF	TRBV5-1	-	TRBJ1-4	TRBD1
TGTGCCAGCAGCGCCGGGACAGGGGGCTCGGGTAATGAAAAACTGTTTTTT	CASSAGTGGSGNEKLFF	TRBV9	-	TRBJ1-4	TRBD1
TGTGCCAGCAGCAGGACACGGAGTTCAATCTACGAGCAGTACTTC	CASSRTRSSIYEQYF	TRBV9	-	TRBJ2-7	-
TGTGCCTGGAGTTACAGCTTTAATGAAAAACTGTTTTTT	CAWSYSFNEKLFF	TRBV30	-	TRBJ1-4	-
TGTGCCTGGGATGTGGGCCGAAATCAGCCCCAGCATTTT	CAWDVGRNQPQHF	TRBV30	-	TRBJ1-5	-
TGTGCCAGCAGCTCCGGGGGGTGGGAAGGAGTGACCCAGTACTTC	CASSSGGWEGVTQYF	TRBV7-2	-	TRBJ2-5	TRBD2
TGTGCCAGCAGTGACCGCGGGGCCTACGAGCAGTACTTC	CASSDRGAYEQYF	TRBV6-1	-	TRBJ2-7	-
TGTGCCAGCAGTACCCCCCGGACTAGCGGGCACAATGAGCAGTTCTTC	CASSTPRTSGHNEQFF	TRBV28	-	TRBJ2-1	TRBD2
TGTGCCAGCAGCTTAGATCATGATCGAGGGGGTGAGCAGTTCTTC	CASSLDHDRGGEQFF	TRBV7-6	-	TRBJ2-1	-
TGTGCCAGCAGCGTAGACCTCAGGGCGGCTGGCTACACCTTC	CASSVDLRAAGYTF	TRBV9	-	TRBJ1-2	-
TGTGCCAGCAGCTTAGGCGGGGGATCGTTCGGCGAGCAGTACTTC	CASSLGGGSFGEQYF	TRBV7-9	many	TRBJ2-7	TRBD2
TGCAGTGCTAGGATGAGCGAGACCCAGTACTTC	CSARMSETQYF	TRBV20-1	-	TRBJ2-5	-
TGTGCCAGCAGCCCCACAGCGGGAATCCGTCGCGATGAGCAGTTCTTC	CASSPTAGIRRDEQFF	TRBV7-8	many	TRBJ2-1	TRBD2
TGTGCCAGCTCACCCCGGACTGAGGGAACCCTCTATGGCTACACCTTC	CASSPRTEGTLYGYTF	TRBV18	-	TRBJ1-2	-
TGTGCCAGTAATTTGGGGGGACTAAAATCCTACGAGCAGTACTTC	CASNLGGLKSYEQYF	TRBV7-9	-	TRBJ2-7	TRBD2
TGTGCCAGCAGCGTAGTCAAAAGCACAGATACGCAGTATTTT	CASSVVKSTDTQYF	TRBV9	-	TRBJ2-3	-
TGTGCCAGCAGCTTAGTAACAGGGGGTGAGCAGTTCTTC	CASSLVTGGEQFF	TRBV7-9	-	TRBJ2-1	TRBD1
TGTGCCACCCCGGGACTAGCGAACACCGGGGAGCTGTTTTTT	CATPGLANTGELFF	TRBV5-4	-	TRBJ2-2	TRBD2
TGTGCCAGCAGTTACTCGAATCAGGGGGGCATTCAGTACTTC	CASSYSNQGGIQYF	TRBV6-6	-	TRBJ2-4	-
TGTGCCTGGAGTATGGGGACAGGAGGAAACACCATATATTTT	CAWSMGTGGNTIYF	TRBV30	-	TRBJ1-3	TRBD1
TGCGCCAGCAGCTTGGAGGGGCCGTCGGACACTGAAGCTTTCTTT	CASSLEGPSDTEAFF	TRBV5-1	-	TRBJ1-1	-
TGCGCCAGCAGCTCGGCCGGGAGCCCCCACTACGAGCAGTACTTC	CASSSAGSPHYEQYF	TRBV5-1	-	TRBJ2-7	-
TGTGCCAGCACCGGACAAGAGGCGACCTATGGCTACACCTTC	CASTGQEATYGYTF	TRBV28	-	TRBJ1-2	-
TGCGCCAGCAGCTTGGACAGGCCAGGGGCCAAAAACATTCAGTACTTC	CASSLDRPGAKNIQYF	TRBV5-1	-	TRBJ2-4	-
TGTGCCAGCAGAACCTATGCAGGGGCGGGAGAGACCCAGTACTTC	CASRTYAGAGETQYF	TRBV6-5	-	TRBJ2-5	-
TGTGCCAGCAGCTTGAGGGGCTCGGACAATGAGCAGTTCTTC	CASSLRGSDNEQFF	TRBV7-9	-	TRBJ2-1	-
TGTGCCTGGAGTAGGGGACAGGGGGCTGCAACTAATGAAAAACTGTTTTTT	CAWSRGQGAATNEKLFF	TRBV30	few	TRBJ1-4	TRBD1
TGTGCCAGCAGCCCCCGGGGGGGGACAGCCTACGAGCAGTACTTC	CASSPRGGTAYEQYF	TRBV7-8	once	TRBJ2-7	-
TGTGCCAGTAGTCCGTACTCAGGACAGGTACTGAACACTGAAGCTTTCTTT	CASSPYSGQVLNTEAFF	TRBV19	-	TRBJ1-1	TRBD1
TGTGCCAGCAGTTTATTGGCCGGGGATGGCACGCAGTATTTT	CASSLLAGDGTQYF	TRBV28	-	TRBJ2-3	-
TGTGCCAGCAGTTCAGGGACAGGAGGGTACGAGCAGTACTTC	CASSSGTGGYEQYF	TRBV27	-	TRBJ2-7	TRBD1
TGTGCCAGCAGTTACTCGATAGCGGATCCCGGGGAGCTGTTTTTT	CASSYSIADPGELFF	TRBV6-5	-	TRBJ2-2	-